This TCR beta chain appears in the sequencing data of a study of identical twins. A universal primer site arose from template switching, and cDNA bore unique molecular identifiers. TCRdb processed the 5' RACE reads anew with MiXCR; each CDR3 protein has one entry. The sample consists of roughly 570,000 distinct CDR3 sequences, roughly 9.5% of them appearing once. In germline, CDR1 is MDHEN, CDR2 SYDVKM. Unmatched junction bases numbered 7, after V lost 7 bases and J lost 2 bases. The CDR3 is made up of 16 amino acids. In addition, the sample was reused for a study of yellow fever vaccine responses in identical twins.

The V call is TRBV28, the J call TRBJ2-3; 12 bases are shared with TRBD2. This TCR came from a young woman in good health. The sample comprised PBMCs. The CDR3 loop is CASTRLAGEDTDTQYF. The CDR3, as DNA: TGTGCCAGCACCAGACTAGCGGGAGAAGACACAGATACGCAGTATTTT.